Following are 2 T cell receptor beta chains from one sample sequenced in a study of blood T cell repertoires in COVID-19. Using immunoSEQ multiplex PCR, the repertoire was profiled, and TCRdb retains in-frame clones only, with some absent. The sample includes 90,000 to 130,000 clones, around nine tenths of them seen just once. The sample was peripheral blood. The receptors derive from a human donor in a cohort sampled during active COVID-19.

The chain joins TRBV3-1 (or the pseudogene TRBV3-2) to TRBJ2-7, with a possible D match to TRBD2 (6 bases). This CDR3 comprises 16 residues. V was pared by 1 base and J by 6 bases, with 19 bases between. Germline V gene data show CDR1 as LGHDT and CDR2 as YNNKEL (reference sequence). The CDR3 is CASSQAPASADREQYF. The DNA of the CDR3 is TGTGCCAGCAGCCAAGCTCCGGCTAGCGCGGACCGCGAGCAGTACTTC.

CDR3 region: CASSLDLGRGNEAFF. The CDR3, as DNA: TGTGCCAGCAGCTTAGATCTGGGCAGGGGTAATGAAGCTTTCTTT. The V and J genes are TRBV11-3 and TRBJ1-1, with a tentative D call TRBD1 (6 bases). CDR1 and CDR2 (germline): SGHNT, YENEEA. CDR3 length: 15 residues. Trimming left V 0 bases short and J 7 bases short, with 15 bases between. Together with reference TRBV11-3 and TRBJ1-1, the CDR3 gives the full variable domain: EAGVVQSPRYKIIEKKQPVAFWCNPISGHNTLYWYLQNLGQGPELLIRYENEEAVDDSQLPKDRFSAERLKGVDSTLKIQPAELGDSAVYLCASSLDLGRGNEAFFGQGTRLTVV.